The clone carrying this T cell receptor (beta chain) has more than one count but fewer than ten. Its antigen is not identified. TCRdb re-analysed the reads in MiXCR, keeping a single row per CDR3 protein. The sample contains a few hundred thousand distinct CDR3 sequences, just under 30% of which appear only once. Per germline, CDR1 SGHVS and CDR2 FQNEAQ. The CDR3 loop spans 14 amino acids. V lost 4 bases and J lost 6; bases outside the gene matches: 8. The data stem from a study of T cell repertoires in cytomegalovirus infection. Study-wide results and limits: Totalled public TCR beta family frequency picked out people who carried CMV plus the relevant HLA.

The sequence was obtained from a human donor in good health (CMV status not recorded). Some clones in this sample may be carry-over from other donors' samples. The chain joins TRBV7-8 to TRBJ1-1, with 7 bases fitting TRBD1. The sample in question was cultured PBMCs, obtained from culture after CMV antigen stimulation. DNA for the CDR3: TGTGCCAGCAGCTCCGGGACAGCTGACGCTGAAGCTTTCTTT. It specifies CASSSGTADAEAFF.